The rows below give T cell receptor beta chains drawn from one sample of a study of technical replicates of blood from a few donors. Sequenced by immunoSEQ multiplex PCR; TCRdb stores in-frame clones only, minus some. This table holds under 75,000 clones, around 87% found once. Sequenced input: PBMCs. The receptors here all came from a human donor in good health. Some clones in this sample may be carry-over from other donors' samples. Both conserved end residues are part of each CDR3.

j_call,v_call,cdr3_aa
TRBJ2-3,TRBV7-3,CASKQGIATDTQYF
TRBJ2-2,TRBV19,CASSMQGYTGELFF
TRBJ1-1,TRBV5-1,CASRPPGSRVLNTEAFF
TRBJ1-1,TRBV30,CAWSPSHQVLTTEAFF
TRBJ2-1,TRBV11-3,CASSLAGRRNNEQFF
TRBJ2-7,TRBV18,CASSPTSGSPYEQYF
TRBJ2-1,TRBV15,CATSSLSARSSYNEQFF
TRBJ1-6,TRBV21-1,CASSRFGQTTTPLHF
TRBJ1-5,TRBV5-6,CASSLGFSGFQPQHF
TRBJ1-1,TRBV6-6,CASSYSTGGTEAFF
TRBJ1-6,TRBV30,CAWSVPRENSPLHF
TRBJ2-1,TRBV4-1,CASSRLAGPTYNEQFF
TRBJ1-4,TRBV29-1,CSVVDSRIPGEVTNEKLFF
TRBJ2-6,TRBV7-3,CASSRSSGANVLTF
TRBJ2-5,TRBV5-1,CASTLEGPETQYF
TRBJ2-3,TRBV29-1,CSVGGTGTDTQYF
TRBJ2-2,TRBV12-5,CASGGGLETGTGELFF
TRBJ2-2,TRBV14,CASSQVVGVTGELFF
TRBJ1-4,TRBV6-5,CASSYSSTGRNEKLFF
TRBJ2-2,TRBV7-9,CASSPDKNTGELFF
TRBJ2-1,TRBV7-9,CASSLGGPIYEQFF
TRBJ1-2,TRBV12-5,CASGLDRGQAGYTF
TRBJ2-1,TRBV7-2,CASSATGSGSIYNEQFF
TRBJ1-2,TRBV7-9,CASSLVDRTNYGYTF
TRBJ2-5,TRBV18,CASSPLLWETQYF
TRBJ2-3,TRBV4-2,CASSPNTDTQYF
TRBJ1-2,TRBV7-2,CASSLDKTGTNYGYTF
TRBJ2-5,TRBV18,CASSSGGGAQETQYF
TRBJ2-3,TRBV5-1,CASSLGGSADTQYF
TRBJ1-2,TRBV28,CASSRGGTNYGYTF
TRBJ1-4,TRBV18,CASSPGTANNEKLFF
TRBJ2-7,TRBV10-3,CAISEVASDSYEQYF
TRBJ1-1,TRBV4-3,CASSQDVGGTTEAFF